This is a list of T cell receptor beta chains from one sample in a study of blood T cell repertoires in COVID-19. Some clones are missing from TCRdb's copy, which holds only in-frame ones; the method was immunoSEQ multiplex PCR. The table records 120,000 or so clones, nearly 90% of them present only once. Sequenced: peripheral blood. All receptors derive from a human donor in a cohort sampled during active COVID-19. Both conserved end residues are part of each CDR3. Each record gives: clone size, V gene, D gene, J gene, CDR3 DNA, CDR3 protein. The D gene is left open where the match is weak. The size field is filled for only some rows; it gives once, few, many or a size class.

clone_size: NA
v_call: TRBV7-2
d_call: TRBD2
j_call: TRBJ2-6
cdr3_nt: TGTGCCAGCAGCTTGGTAGCGGGAGTAGCAGGGGCCAACGTCCTGACTTTC
cdr3_aa: CASSLVAGVAGANVLTF

clone_size: few
v_call: TRBV4-2
d_call: TRBD1
j_call: TRBJ2-3
cdr3_nt: TGTGCCAGCAGCCAGGACAGGACAGGCACAGATACGCAGTATTTT
cdr3_aa: CASSQDRTGTDTQYF

clone_size: once
v_call: TRBV6-2/TRBV6-3
d_call: NA
j_call: TRBJ2-1
cdr3_nt: TGTGCCAGCAGCCTGACGGCAGGGTCGAAGGGTGAGCAGTTCTTC
cdr3_aa: CASSLTAGSKGEQFF

clone_size: NA
v_call: TRBV7-2
d_call: NA
j_call: TRBJ1-6
cdr3_nt: TGTGCCAGCAGCTTAGGACAGTTTAATTCACCCCTCCACTTT
cdr3_aa: CASSLGQFNSPLHF

clone_size: few
v_call: TRBV30
d_call: TRBD2
j_call: TRBJ2-1
cdr3_nt: TGTGCCTGGAGTGTTACCCGGACTAGCGGGGGGGCCTGGAATGAGCAGTTCTTC
cdr3_aa: CAWSVTRTSGGAWNEQFF

clone_size: NA
v_call: TRBV25-1
d_call: TRBD1
j_call: TRBJ2-2
cdr3_nt: TGTGCCATCCGGGACAGGCGACACAACACCGGGGAGCTGTTTTTT
cdr3_aa: CAIRDRRHNTGELFF

clone_size: NA
v_call: TRBV3-1/TRBV3-2
d_call: NA
j_call: TRBJ2-2
cdr3_nt: TGTGCCAGCAGCCAAACAGGGAACACCGGGGAGCTGTTTTTT
cdr3_aa: CASSQTGNTGELFF

clone_size: once
v_call: TRBV18
d_call: NA
j_call: TRBJ2-3
cdr3_nt: TGTGCCAGCTCACCACAAAGAGGAGACACAGATACGCAGTATTTT
cdr3_aa: CASSPQRGDTDTQYF

clone_size: NA
v_call: TRBV6-2/TRBV6-3
d_call: NA
j_call: TRBJ1-2
cdr3_nt: TGTGCCAGCAGTCCCACTCGGGAGGTTGGCTACACCTTC
cdr3_aa: CASSPTREVGYTF

clone_size: once
v_call: TRBV6-4
d_call: TRBD1
j_call: TRBJ2-6
cdr3_nt: TGTGCCAGCAGTGACTCGACAGGGCCTAGCTCTGGGGCCAACGTCCTGACTTTC
cdr3_aa: CASSDSTGPSSGANVLTF

clone_size: NA
v_call: TRBV9
d_call: TRBD1
j_call: TRBJ2-3
cdr3_nt: TGTGCCAGCAGCCCACTTGGGACAGGGGGTGGAGATACGCAGTATTTT
cdr3_aa: CASSPLGTGGGDTQYF

clone_size: NA
v_call: TRBV28
d_call: NA
j_call: TRBJ2-2
cdr3_nt: TGTGCCAGCAGTTTATACCCGGTGGAGCTGTTTTTT
cdr3_aa: CASSLYPVELFF

clone_size: NA
v_call: TRBV6-5
d_call: TRBD1
j_call: TRBJ1-1
cdr3_nt: TGTGCCAGCAGTTATCAAGGCAGGGGGCGAGTTACTGAAGCTTTCTTT
cdr3_aa: CASSYQGRGRVTEAFF

clone_size: NA
v_call: TRBV7-6
d_call: NA
j_call: TRBJ2-7
cdr3_nt: TGTGCCAGCAGCTTAGTAGTAGGGACTGAAGCTGGGCAGCAGTACTTC
cdr3_aa: CASSLVVGTEAGQQYF